One sample yielded the 5 T cell receptor beta chains listed below, sequenced in a study of T-cell memory formation after mild COVID-19. In TCRdb, the 5' RACE reads were re-called with MiXCR into one record per CDR3 protein. The data show around 310,000 distinct CDR3 sequences, less than 20% seen once. The sample taken for sequencing was PBMCs or a T cell subset sorted from them (not recorded which). All receptors come from a man between 18 and 35 years old who had mild COVID-19 (a few samples of this study predate the infection). Cell type and time point are not known.

There are a few counts of this clonotype. The chain has TRBV5-1 and TRBJ1-4; no clear D gene. The CDR3 consists of 15 residues. Trimming pared 3 bases from V and 8 bases from J, leaving 17 bases between. Germline assignment: CDR1 SGHRS and CDR2 YFSETQ. The CDR3 loop is CASSSHLPGDEKLFF. CDR3 in DNA: TGCGCCAGCAGCTCCCACCTCCCAGGCGACGAAAAACTGTTTTTT.

This clonotype is labeled medium-sized. The genes are TRBV6-5 and TRBJ2-4, with 9 bases that match TRBD2. Germline V gene lookup returns CDR1 MNHEY and CDR2 SVGAGI. The CDR3 totals 15 residues. CDR3 in amino acids: CATAGGPESKNIQYF. CDR3 nucleotide sequence: TGTGCTACGGCGGGGGGGCCGGAGTCCAAAAACATTCAGTACTTC.

This sequence joins TRBV9 and TRBJ1-5; the D is unclear. The CDR3 extends over 14 amino acids. V was clipped by 0 bases and J by 7 bases, with 11 bases between them. Germline CDR1 is SGDLS and CDR2 is YYNGEE. CDR3 amino acids: CASSVGAGRQPQHF. DNA for the CDR3: TGTGCCAGCAGCGTAGGGGCAGGACGGCAGCCCCAGCATTTT.

This clonotype came up many times. The V call is TRBV6-5, the J call TRBJ2-3; TRBD2 might be the D (5 bases). The CDR3 sequence is 14 residues long. The ends were cut back, 3 bases at V and 4 bases at J, with 11 bases in the middle. Looked up from germline, CDR1 is MNHEY and CDR2 is SVGAGI. This CDR3 is CASSYVRAADTQYF. In nucleotides, the CDR3 is TGTGCCAGCAGTTATGTGAGGGCCGCAGATACGCAGTATTTT.

This clonotype was seen a few times. The chain employs TRBV30 and TRBJ2-7; a weak D match, TRBD2 (5 bases). This CDR3 comprises 14 residues. Germline assignment: CDR1 GTSNPN and CDR2 SVGIG (reference sequence). Between the trimmed V and J ends, which lost 1 base and 3 bases, there was a span of 13 bases. CDR3 sequence reads: CAWSGVTGFYEQYF. CDR3 DNA sequence: TGTGCCTGGAGTGGAGTTACGGGGTTCTACGAGCAGTACTTC. Variable domain in full (rest from reference TRBV30 and TRBJ2-7): SQTIHQWPATLVQPVGSPLSLECTVEGTSNPNLYWYRQAAGRGLQLLFYSVGIGQISSEVPQNLSASRPQDRQFILSSKKLLLSDSGFYLCAWSGVTGFYEQYFGPGTRLTVT.